A single sample gave rise to the 26 T cell receptor beta chains below, sequenced in a study of cytotoxic CD8 clonotypes in ibrutinib-treated CLL. Measured with immunoSEQ multiplex PCR; TCRdb has only the in-frame clones, and not every one. The sample consists of 45,000 or so clones, around three fifths of them appearing once. The sample in question was PBMCs, obtained after 24 months of ibrutinib treatment. The receptors here all came from a human donor with chronic lymphocytic leukemia.

This clone was found many times. The rearrangement uses TRBV4-1 and TRBJ1-6; D is uncertain. CDR3 length: 13 amino acids. Germline lookup yields CDR1 MGHRA and CDR2 YSYEKL. V lost 0 bases and J lost 10, with 7 bases in between. The CDR3 sequence: CASSQDLQSPLHF. The DNA for the CDR3 is TGCGCCAGCAGCCAAGACCTTCAGTCACCCCTCCACTTT.

Within the sample, this clone is medium-sized. The genes are TRBV5-1 and TRBJ2-6; D is unclear. The germline V and J ends were trimmed by 9 bases and 0 bases, with 10 bases remaining between them. CDR1 and CDR2 from the germline V gene are SGHRS and YFSETQ. CDR3 length: 14 residues. CDR3 coding DNA: TGCGCCACCCGTCAGGCCTCTGGGGCCAACGTCCTGACTTTC. Protein product: CATRQASGANVLTF.

This clone was seen a handful of times. The V gene is TRBV5-4, the J gene TRBJ1-2; 11 positions match TRBD1. The length of the CDR3 is 15 residues. Germline-derived CDR1 and CDR2 are SGHNT and YYREEE (reference sequence). V trimming: 4 bases; J trimming: 8 bases; junction bases outside the gene matches: 10. The CDR3 sequence: CASSIISGQGVGYTF. For the CDR3, the DNA is TGTGCCAGCAGCATCATATCGGGACAGGGGGTCGGCTACACCTTC.

The chain couples TRBV5-1 to TRBJ2-4; D remains unclear. The CDR3 extends over 13 amino acids. Trimming shortened V by 1 base and J by 9 bases, and 11 bases separated the two germline ends. Germline V lookup: CDR1 SGHRS, CDR2 YFSETQ. The CDR3 DNA follows: TGCGCCAGCAGCTTGAACGGTGAGGTCATTCAGTACTTC. As protein: CASSLNGEVIQYF.

This clone was found a few times. V and J are TRBV6-4 and TRBJ1-1; 9 bases are a match to TRBD1. The CDR3 is 13 amino acids. Germline CDR1 is MRHNA and CDR2 is SNTAGT. V lost 4 bases and J lost 5; bases outside the gene matches: 2. The CDR3 nucleotides are TGTGCCAGCAGTGTCGACAGGGGGACTGAAGCTTTCTTT. This sequence encodes CASSVDRGTEAFF.

The genes are TRBV2 and TRBJ1-2; D is unresolved. CDR1 and CDR2 from the germline V gene are SNHLY and FYNNEI. The CDR3 spans 13 residues. Trimming took off 1 base at V and 7 bases at J, with 10 bases between the two ends. The CDR3 loop reads CASSEDSTPGYTF. CDR3 bases: TGTGCCAGCAGTGAAGACAGCACACCTGGCTACACCTTC.

This clone was found once. The genes are TRBV7-6 and TRBJ2-3; D not resolved. V was clipped by 1 base and J by 0 bases, with 11 bases between them. CDR1 is SGHVS, CDR2 FNYEAQ, per germline. The length of the CDR3 is 16 residues. Here the CDR3 DNA reads TGTGCCAGCAGCTTAGAGCCAGCAATTAGCACAGATACGCAGTATTTT. This codes for CASSLEPAISTDTQYF.

The chain combines TRBV4-1 with TRBJ1-6; D gene uncertain. The CDR3 length is 14 residues. The germline V gene has CDR1 MGHRA and CDR2 YSYEKL. V lost 0 bases to trimming and J lost 7 bases, with 7 bases between them. The CDR3 DNA sequence: TGCGCCAGCAGCCAAGATTCATCCAATTCACCCCTCCACTTT. Translated: CASSQDSSNSPLHF.

The CDR3 DNA reads TGTGCCAGCAGCAGCCAGGGACAGGGGTTCTATGGCTACACCTTC. Protein sequence: CASSSQGQGFYGYTF. The V and J genes are TRBV6-6 and TRBJ1-2, with 10 bases identical to TRBD1. CDR1 is MNHNY, CDR2 SVGAGI, per germline (reference sequence). J was trimmed by 4 bases and V by 6 bases; bases with no gene match: 8. The CDR3 totals 15 residues.

The genes are TRBV5-4 and TRBJ2-5, with TRBD1 matching over 9 bases. The junction had 9 bases not matched to a gene; V was cut back by 0 bases and J by 3 bases. Germline CDR1 is SGHNT and CDR2 is YYREEE (reference sequence). The CDR3 has 17 residues. The CDR3 sequence is CASSLAPGTGLKETQYF. CDR3 coding DNA: TGTGCCAGCAGCTTGGCCCCCGGGACAGGGCTGAAAGAGACCCAGTACTTC.

This clone was found a few times. The V gene is TRBV29-1, the J gene TRBJ2-3; no definite D call. This CDR3 has 14 residues. Germline assignment: CDR1 SQVTM and CDR2 ANQGSEA. Trimming left V 1 base short and J 2 bases short, with 10 bases between. The CDR3 bases are TGCAGCGTTGAAGTTGAGCCTGTCACAGATACGCAGTATTTT. Translated, it gives CSVEVEPVTDTQYF.

The chain is built from TRBV2 and TRBJ2-5; D is unresolved. V lost 6 bases and J lost 3, with 5 bases in between. CDR1 and CDR2 (germline): SNHLY, FYNNEI. The CDR3 is 11 residues long. The CDR3 sequence: CASRVKETQYF. The CDR3 DNA is TGTGCCAGCAGGGTAAAAGAGACCCAGTACTTC.

This chain connects TRBV5-4 to TRBJ2-1, with 7 bases that match TRBD1. Germline V gene lookup returns CDR1 SGHNT and CDR2 YYREEE (reference sequence). This CDR3 comprises 16 residues. V lost 0 bases and J lost 5; bases outside the gene matches: 8. CDR3 bases: TGTGCCAGCAGCTTGGGGGGGACAGCTGGGGACAATGAGCAGTTCTTC. It is translated as CASSLGGTAGDNEQFF.

This chain connects TRBV6-1 to TRBJ1-6; TRBD1 is a possible D gene (5 bases). CDR1 MNHNS and CDR2 SASEGT come from the germline V gene. V dropped 6 bases and J dropped 4 bases, with 10 bases sitting between them. The CDR3 runs to 14 residues. The CDR3 sequence: CASSRDGYNSPLHF. The CDR3 DNA follows: TGTGCCAGCAGCCGGGACGGATATAATTCACCCCTCCACTTT.

This clone came up a few times. The V call is TRBV4-1, the J call TRBJ1-5, with D uncertain. The CDR3 extends over 14 amino acids. Germline assignment: CDR1 MGHRA and CDR2 YSYEKL. V lost 1 base and J 3 bases, leaving 7 bases between the germline ends. CDR3 sequence: CASSQAQLNQPQHF. Written as DNA, the CDR3 is TGCGCCAGCAGCCAAGCACAGCTCAATCAGCCCCAGCATTTT.

This chain links TRBV6-5 with TRBJ1-2; no clear D. The germline V gene has CDR1 MNHEY and CDR2 SVGAGI. This CDR3 has 14 amino acids. The V end was cut by 2 bases, the J end by 2 bases, with 9 bases between. The CDR3 DNA follows: TGTGCCAGCAGTTACGCACCGAAAAACTATGGCTACACCTTC. Protein product: CASSYAPKNYGYTF.

The rearrangement uses TRBV6-5 and TRBJ2-5; 11 nucleotides line up with TRBD2. V was clipped by 6 bases and J by 6 bases; unmatched bases: 9. CDR3 length: 15 amino acids. Germline V gene data show CDR1 as MNHEY and CDR2 as SVGAGI. In DNA, the CDR3 is TGTGCCAGCAGCCATTCCACTAGCGGGGGTCAGACCCAGTACTTC. Amino acids: CASSHSTSGGQTQYF.

The rearrangement joins TRBV7-8 to TRBJ2-2; 9 bases match TRBD2. This CDR3 is built from 16 residues. J gave up 1 base and V 5 bases, and 5 bases lay outside the gene matches. Germline values: CDR1 SGHVS, CDR2 FQNEAQ. In nucleotides, the CDR3 is TGTGCCAGCAGCGGCGGACTAGCGCGGAACACCGGGGAGCTGTTTTTT. It yields the protein CASSGGLARNTGELFF.

The chain uses TRBV5-4 and TRBJ1-5; 8 positions match TRBD1. The CDR3 runs to 13 residues. Germline values: CDR1 SGHNT, CDR2 YYREEE (reference sequence). The V segment lost 4 bases and the J segment 5 bases; nucleotides outside the gene matches: 2. CDR3 protein: CASSAGQDQPQHF. The CDR3 bases are TGTGCCAGCAGCGCGGGACAGGATCAGCCCCAGCATTTT.

This chain links TRBV19 with TRBJ2-3; 7 bases match TRBD2. The CDR3 covers 15 residues. V gave up 8 bases and J gave up 0 bases; unmatched junction bases: 8. Germline values: CDR1 LNHDA, CDR2 SQIVND (reference sequence). The DNA for the CDR3 is TGTGCCAGTGCCAGGCGGGGGTCAAGCACAGATACGCAGTATTTT. Amino acid sequence: CASARRGSSTDTQYF.

The V call is TRBV5-1, the J call TRBJ1-1; tentative D call: TRBD1 (6 bases). CDR3 size: 14 residues. V lost 1 base and J 7 bases, leaving 14 bases between the germline ends. CDR1 and CDR2 from the germline V gene are SGHRS and YFSETQ. The CDR3 is CASSLLRTADEAFF. The CDR3 DNA is TGCGCCAGCAGCTTGCTGAGGACAGCCGATGAAGCTTTCTTT.

This chain uses TRBV6-4 with TRBJ2-4; D gene unclear. V was clipped by 6 bases and J by 0 bases, with 12 bases between them. The CDR3 runs to 15 residues. CDR1 MRHNA and CDR2 SNTAGT come from the germline V gene. The CDR3 region has the DNA TGTGCCAGCAGGGCGGCCAATAAAGCCAAAAACATTCAGTACTTC. This sequence encodes CASRAANKAKNIQYF.

This chain joins TRBV5-1 and TRBJ1-1; 7 bases map to TRBD1. The trim removed 4 bases at V and 1 base at J, leaving 16 bases unmatched. Per germline, CDR1 SGHRS and CDR2 YFSETQ. The CDR3 covers 18 residues. The DNA of the CDR3 is TGCGCCAGCAGCCCTCAGACAGGGTCGAGCGTACCGAACACTGAAGCTTTCTTT. It specifies CASSPQTGSSVPNTEAFF.

The rearrangement joins TRBV11-2 to TRBJ1-1; no reliable D call. V was pared by 2 bases and J by 4 bases, with 8 bases between. Germline V gene lookup returns CDR1 SGHAT and CDR2 FQNNGV. This CDR3 is 13 amino acids long. The CDR3 loop reads CASSLSSFTEAFF. The CDR3 bases are TGTGCCAGCAGCTTAAGTTCCTTCACTGAAGCTTTCTTT.

This clone was recorded a few times. This sequence joins TRBV29-1 and TRBJ1-1, with D possibly TRBD1 on 5 matching bases. Between the trimmed V and J ends, which lost 7 bases and 1 base, there was a span of 13 bases. The CDR3 is made up of 13 amino acids. Germline CDR1 reads SQVTM; CDR2 reads ANQGSEA. Written as DNA, the CDR3 is TGCAGCGGCGGAGGGGTCCAGAACACTGAAGCTTTCTTT. Residues: CSGGGVQNTEAFF.

The sample holds a few counts of this clone. The chain uses TRBV5-1 and TRBJ2-2, with D perhaps TRBD2 (5 bases). Trimming took off 1 base at V and 2 bases at J, with 9 bases between the two ends. The CDR3 has 15 residues. Germline V gene sequence: CDR1 SGHRS, CDR2 YFSETQ. The CDR3 here is CASSLTAGNTGELFF. In DNA, the CDR3 is TGCGCCAGCAGCTTGACGGCGGGTAACACCGGGGAGCTGTTTTTT.